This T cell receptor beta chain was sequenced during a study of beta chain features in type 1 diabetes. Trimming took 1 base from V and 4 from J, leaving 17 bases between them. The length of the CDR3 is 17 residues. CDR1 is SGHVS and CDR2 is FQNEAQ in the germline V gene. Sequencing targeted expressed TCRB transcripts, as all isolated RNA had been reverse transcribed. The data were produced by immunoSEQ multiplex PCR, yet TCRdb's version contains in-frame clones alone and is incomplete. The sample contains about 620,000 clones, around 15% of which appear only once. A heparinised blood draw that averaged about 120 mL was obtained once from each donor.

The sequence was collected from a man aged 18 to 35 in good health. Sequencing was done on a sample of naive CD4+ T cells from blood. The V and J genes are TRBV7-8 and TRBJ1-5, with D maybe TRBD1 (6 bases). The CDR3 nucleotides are TGTGCCAGCAGCTTAGAAACGGTCAGGGGTACGAATCAGCCCCAGCATTTT. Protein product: CASSLETVRGTNQPQHF.